The 32 T cell receptor beta chains listed next were all sequenced from one sample in a study of OX40 agonist ivuxolimab in advanced cancers. The library relied on the immunoSEQ multiplex PCR assay. TCRdb retrieved this table from immuneACCESS and kept in-frame rearrangements only. Not all clones are present; in checked studies, unresolved V genes account for under half, and no reason is known for the remainder. A total of some 83,000 clones appear in this sample, about 93% of them only once. 5.5% to 7% of the sample belongs to the ten largest clones. The material was CD4+ or CD8+ T cells sorted from blood, obtained in a trial of the OX40 agonist ivuxolimab. Every receptor here comes from an adult with an advanced solid tumor such as melanoma, head and neck, liver or kidney cancer.

The chain uses TRBV13 and TRBJ2-5; 8 nucleotides align to TRBD1. The ends lost 5 bases at V and 4 bases at J; junction bases unmatched: 6. The V gene's germline CDR1 is PRHDT and CDR2 FYEKMQ (reference sequence). The CDR3 length is 14 residues. The CDR3 is CASSPRQGRETQYF. The CDR3, as DNA: TGTGCCAGCAGCCCACGACAGGGGAGAGAGACCCAGTACTTC. Drawing the rest from reference TRBV13 and TRBJ2-5, the complete variable domain is AAGVIQSPRHLIKEKRETATLKCYPIPRHDTVYWYQQGPGQDPQFLISFYEKMQSDKGSIPDRFSAQQFSDYHSELNMSSLELGDSALYFCASSPRQGRETQYFGPGTRLLVL.

The J gene is TRBJ2-1, the V gene TRBV25-1; D remains ambiguous. CDR1 is MGHDK and CDR2 is SYGVNS in the germline V gene. Trimming removed 3 bases from V and 10 bases from J, with 10 bases in between. CDR3 length: 12 amino acids. This CDR3 is CASSDGVWEQFF. CDR3 nucleotide sequence: TGTGCCAGCAGTGACGGCGTTTGGGAGCAGTTCTTC.

The CDR3, as DNA: TGCGCCAGCAGCTTGTCGGGGTCTGATGGCTACACCTTC. This translates into CASSLSGSDGYTF. The chain combines TRBV5-1 with TRBJ1-2; D gene uncertain. Germline CDR1 reads SGHRS; CDR2 reads YFSETQ. The CDR3 totals 13 residues. V was cut by 1 base and J by 6 bases, with 10 bases left in between.

The V gene is TRBV11-2, the J gene TRBJ2-1, with D tentatively TRBD2 (5 bases). Per germline, CDR1 SGHAT and CDR2 FQNNGV. This CDR3 spans 17 amino acids. Trimming removed 2 bases from V and 2 bases from J, with 16 bases in between. The DNA of the CDR3 is TGTGCCAGCAGCTTAAGGACTCCTAGGACCACCTACAATGAGCAGTTCTTC. Translating it yields CASSLRTPRTTYNEQFF.

CDR3 nucleotides: TGTGCCAGCAGCCCCCGACTAGCGGGAGCCACCTACGAGCAGTACTTC. Translation gives CASSPRLAGATYEQYF. The V call is TRBV6-6, the J call TRBJ2-7; 12 nucleotides agree with TRBD2. CDR3 length: 16 residues. V was pared by 6 bases and J by 2 bases, with 8 bases of the junction left unmatched. Germline V gene data show CDR1 as MNHNY and CDR2 as SVGAGI (reference sequence).

V and J are TRBV10-2 and TRBJ1-2, with a weak D call TRBD1 (6 bases). Germline lookup yields CDR1 WSHSY and CDR2 SAAADI. The CDR3 runs to 17 residues. The V end lost 0 bases, the J end lost 4 bases, and 18 bases lay between the germline ends. CDR3 DNA: TGCGCCAGCAGTGAGTCGGGGGCATCAGGGGCTAGCTATGGCTACACCTTC. Its protein product is CASSESGASGASYGYTF.

This chain links TRBV7-8 with TRBJ2-1, with 9 bases fitting TRBD1. Germline CDR1 SGHVS, CDR2 FQNEAQ. This CDR3 has 18 amino acids. The trim removed 6 bases at V and 3 bases at J, leaving 15 bases unmatched. CDR3 in amino acids: CASRGGGSGTGYYNEQFF. The CDR3 DNA reads as TGTGCCAGCAGGGGAGGGGGCTCCGGGACAGGGTACTACAATGAGCAGTTCTTC.

This chain connects TRBV4-1 to TRBJ2-7; weak D call: TRBD2 (5 bases). Looked up from germline, CDR1 is MGHRA and CDR2 is YSYEKL. This CDR3 spans 16 amino acids. Trimming stripped 0 bases from V and 0 bases from J, with 12 bases between. The CDR3 bases are TGCGCCAGCAGCCAAGAGCTAGCTCTTCGCTCCTACGAGCAGTACTTC. It is translated as CASSQELALRSYEQYF.

This clone has only a few counts. This chain links TRBV12-5 with TRBJ2-3; 7 bases are a match to TRBD2. Germline loops: CDR1 LGHNT, CDR2 FRNRAP. The CDR3 sequence is 18 residues long. The V and J ends lost 2 bases and 6 bases, in that order; junction bases with no gene match: 17. The CDR3 reads CASGLQYGEGDGTDTQYF. The CDR3 DNA reads TGTGCTAGTGGTTTGCAATACGGGGAGGGCGACGGAACGGATACGCAGTATTTT.

J is TRBJ2-2 and V is TRBV9, with 8 bases fitting TRBD2. The junction had 10 bases not matched to a gene; V was cut back by 0 bases and J by 0 bases. Germline CDR1 and CDR2: SGDLS and YYNGEE. CDR3 size: 19 residues. CDR3 amino acids: CASSVVESSGGPNTGELFF. The CDR3 DNA sequence: TGTGCCAGCAGCGTAGTTGAGTCCAGCGGGGGCCCGAACACCGGGGAGCTGTTTTTT.

The chain is built from TRBV7-3 and TRBJ2-7; tentative D call: TRBD1 (5 bases). V lost 8 bases and J lost 2, with 10 bases in between. CDR1 and CDR2 from the germline V gene are SGHTA and FQGTGA. The CDR3 has 12 residues. CDR3 in DNA: TGTGCCAGCGAGACAGTAACCTACGAGCAGTACTTC. The encoded protein is CASETVTYEQYF. Looking up the rest from reference TRBV7-3 and TRBJ2-7 gives the full variable domain: GAGVSQTPSNKVTEKGKYVELRCDPISGHTALYWYRQSLGQGPEFLIYFQGTGAADDSGLPNDRFFAVRPEGSVSTLKIQRTERGDSAVYLCASETVTYEQYFGPGTRLTVT.

The rearrangement uses TRBV5-1 and TRBJ2-7, with a weak D call TRBD1 (6 bases). Trimming left V 7 bases short and J 4 bases short, with 18 bases between. The CDR3 consists of 14 residues. Germline V gene lookup returns CDR1 SGHRS and CDR2 YFSETQ. Here the CDR3 DNA reads TGCGCCAGCTCCACAACAGGGATCCCATACGAGCAGTACTTC. This sequence encodes CASSTTGIPYEQYF. The entire variable domain, with the rest obtained from reference TRBV5-1 and TRBJ2-7, is as follows: KAGVTQTPRYLIKTRGQQVTLSCSPISGHRSVSWYQQTPGQGLQFLFEYFSETQRNKGNFPGRFSGRQFSNSRSEMNVSTLELGDSALYLCASSTTGIPYEQYFGPGTRLTVT.

The chain uses TRBV19 and TRBJ1-5; D is unresolved. V was trimmed by 2 bases and J by 9 bases, leaving 8 bases between them. This CDR3 region has 12 residues. Germline V gives CDR1 LNHDA, CDR2 SQIVND (reference sequence). CDR3 DNA sequence: TGTGCCAGTAGTATAATTTGGGGGCCCCAGCATTTT. It is translated as CASSIIWGPQHF. Variable domain in full (rest from reference TRBV19 and TRBJ1-5): DGGITQSPKYLFRKEGQNVTLSCEQNLNHDAMYWYRQDPGQGLRLIYYSQIVNDFQKGDIAEGYSVSREKKESFPLTVTSAQKNPTAFYLCASSIIWGPQHFGDGTRLSIL.

The CDR3 region is CASSLRSSGGPTDTQYF. CDR3 coding DNA: TGTGCCAGCAGCTTACGTTCTAGCGGGGGTCCCACAGATACGCAGTATTTT. The chain carries TRBV7-6 and TRBJ2-3; 10 nucleotides align to TRBD2. V gave up 2 bases and J gave up 2 bases; unmatched junction bases: 7. The CDR3 contains 17 residues. From germline, CDR1 is SGHVS and CDR2 FNYEAQ.

The chain employs TRBV4-2 and TRBJ2-7; D is unresolved. The V and J ends lost 1 base and 3 bases respectively, with 7 bases between them. The CDR3 is 13 residues long. The germline CDR1 and CDR2 sequences are LGHNA and YNFKEQ. The CDR3 sequence is CASSQVVGYEQYF. The CDR3 DNA reads as TGTGCCAGCAGCCAAGTGGTGGGCTACGAGCAGTACTTC.

The sample holds one count of this clone. The chain couples TRBV13 to TRBJ2-1; D is possibly TRBD1 (5 bases). V lost 1 base, J lost 4 bases, and 8 bases lay in between. This CDR3 is built from 14 residues. CDR1 PRHDT and CDR2 FYEKMQ come from the germline V gene (reference sequence). The CDR3 spells CASSLDDSYNEQFF. CDR3 DNA: TGTGCCAGCAGCTTAGACGACAGTTACAATGAGCAGTTCTTC.

This rearrangement joins TRBV27 to TRBJ2-5; D is undetermined. CDR3 length: 12 residues. Germline values: CDR1 MNHEY, CDR2 SMNVEV (reference sequence). V shed 4 bases and J shed 7 bases, with 10 bases lying between them. The CDR3 is CASSSQDRTQYF. DNA of the CDR3: TGTGCCAGCAGTTCCCAGGATAGGACCCAGTACTTC.

This clone was observed a single time. The chain combines TRBV5-1 with TRBJ2-1, with 7 bases that match TRBD1. After removal of 5 bases from V and 8 bases from J, the junction contained 7 bases not matched to a gene. CDR3 length: 13 residues. Germline V gene sequence: CDR1 SGHRS, CDR2 YFSETQ. The CDR3 reads CASRRKGADEQFF. The CDR3, as DNA: TGCGCCAGCAGGCGCAAGGGGGCCGATGAGCAGTTCTTC.

The genes are TRBV9 and TRBJ1-2; TRBD1 aligns across 12 bases. Germline CDR1 SGDLS, CDR2 YYNGEE. The V gene end was trimmed by 0 bases and the J gene end by 4 bases; junction bases not matched to a gene: 10. The CDR3 consists of 18 residues. This chain's CDR3 is CASSVEAGGDRGPYGYTF. CDR3 nucleotides: TGTGCCAGCAGCGTAGAAGCGGGTGGGGACAGGGGGCCCTATGGCTACACCTTC. Drawing the rest from reference TRBV9 and TRBJ1-2, the complete variable domain is DSGVTQTPKHLITATGQRVTLRCSPRSGDLSVYWYQQSLDQGLQFLIQYYNGEERAKGNILERFSAQQFPDLHSELNLSSLELGDSALYFCASSVEAGGDRGPYGYTFGSGTRLTVV.

This clone was detected only once. This chain uses TRBV27 with TRBJ1-5; TRBD1 matches at 8 bases. From germline, CDR1 is MNHEY and CDR2 SMNVEV (reference sequence). The CDR3 covers 16 residues. Losses at the gene ends were 2 bases for V and 6 bases for J; bases not matched to a gene: 9. CDR3 sequence (DNA): TGTGCCAGCAGTTTACTCGCGACAGGGGTTAGTCAGCCCCAGCATTTT. This codes for CASSLLATGVSQPQHF.

The V gene is TRBV4-3, the J gene TRBJ1-1, with a weak D call TRBD1 (6 bases). The germline V gene encodes CDR1 LGHNA and CDR2 YSLEER. The germline V and J ends were trimmed by 1 base and 3 bases, with 15 bases remaining between them. CDR3 length: 16 residues. CDR3 in DNA: TGCGCCAGCAGCCAAGCGTTTCCAGGGGCAGACACTGAAGCTTTCTTT. Its protein product is CASSQAFPGADTEAFF.

This chain connects TRBV9 to TRBJ2-1; D is unclear. The germline V gene has CDR1 SGDLS and CDR2 YYNGEE. The ends were cut back, 0 bases at V and 7 bases at J, with 11 bases in the middle. This CDR3 comprises 14 residues. CDR3 bases: TGTGCCAGCAGCGTAGAGGGCCTGTGGAATGAGCAGTTCTTC. Amino acids: CASSVEGLWNEQFF.

This chain links TRBV5-4 with TRBJ2-7; D is unclear. Germline-derived CDR1 and CDR2 are SGHNT and YYREEE (reference sequence). The CDR3 extends over 14 amino acids. With 0 bases removed from V and 3 bases from J, the gap between germline ends came to 10 bases. Here the CDR3 DNA reads TGTGCCAGCAGCTTGGCTCCCCATTTCTACGAGCAGTACTTC. It is translated as CASSLAPHFYEQYF.

This chain links TRBV7-2 with TRBJ2-7, with D possibly TRBD2 on 5 matching bases. From germline, CDR1 is SGHTA and CDR2 FQGNSA. The CDR3 consists of 13 residues. The ends were cut back, 11 bases at V and 0 bases at J, with 14 bases in the middle. The CDR3 here is CAAGAVNSYEQYF. DNA of the CDR3: TGTGCCGCCGGAGCGGTTAACTCCTACGAGCAGTACTTC.

The chain uses TRBV28 and TRBJ1-1; D remains unclear. The CDR3 sequence is 14 residues long. V lost 4 bases and J lost 0, with 9 bases in between. CDR1 is MDHEN, CDR2 SYDVKM, per germline. CDR3: CASSWAHMNTEAFF. The DNA for the CDR3 is TGTGCCAGCAGTTGGGCCCACATGAACACTGAAGCTTTCTTT. Supplemented by reference TRBV28 and TRBJ1-1, the full variable domain reads DVKVTQSSRYLVKRTGEKVFLECVQDMDHENMFWYRQDPGLGLRLIYFSYDVKMKEKGDIPEGYSVSREKKERFSLILESASTNQTSMYLCASSWAHMNTEAFFGQGTRLTVV.

This sequence joins TRBV7-9 and TRBJ2-7; no firm D call. Trimming took 5 bases from V and 4 from J, leaving 15 bases between them. Germline loops: CDR1 SEHNR, CDR2 FQNEAQ (reference sequence). CDR3 length: 14 residues. The CDR3 nucleotides are TGTGCCAGCAGCGAGGTCCCCGGACCTTACGAGCAGTACTTC. Translating it yields CASSEVPGPYEQYF.

The chain recombines TRBV13 with TRBJ2-5, with D perhaps assigned TRBD1 or TRBD2 (6 bases each). The CDR3 loop spans 16 amino acids. The V gene lost 4 bases and the J gene lost 5 bases, with 20 bases spanning the gap. Per the germline V gene, CDR1 is PRHDT and CDR2 is FYEKMQ (reference sequence). The CDR3 region is CASSSGHYLGGETQYF. The CDR3 DNA reads as TGTGCCAGCAGCTCGGGACATTACCTCGGAGGGGAGACCCAGTACTTC.

The chain recombines TRBV29-1 with TRBJ1-2; perhaps TRBD1 as D (5 bases). The V gene lost 5 bases and the J gene lost 2 bases, with 18 bases spanning the gap. The germline gives CDR1 SQVTM, CDR2 ANQGSEA. The CDR3 has 15 amino acids. The CDR3 region has the DNA TGCAGCGTTCCCGGGGACCGGAGCTCAAACTATGGCTACACCTTC. This sequence encodes CSVPGDRSSNYGYTF.

The V and J genes are TRBV7-9 and TRBJ2-7; unclear D gene. From germline, CDR1 is SEHNR and CDR2 FQNEAQ (reference sequence). The ends were cut back, 5 bases at V and 6 bases at J, with 14 bases in the middle. CDR3 size: 13 residues. The DNA for the CDR3 is TGTGCCAGCAGCGACCTCGACTCGGCCGAGCAGTACTTC. Amino acid sequence: CASSDLDSAEQYF. Full variable domain (outside the CDR3, taken from reference TRBV7-9 and TRBJ2-7): DTGVSQNPRHKITKRGQNVTFRCDPISEHNRLYWYRQTLGQGPEFLTYFQNEAQLEKSRLLSDRFSAERPKGSFSTLEIQRTEQGDSAMYLCASSDLDSAEQYFGPGTRLTVT.

This chain joins TRBV19 and TRBJ2-1; D unresolved. The CDR3 totals 13 residues. Germline V lookup: CDR1 LNHDA, CDR2 SQIVND (reference sequence). V lost 1 base and J lost 10, with 11 bases in between. The CDR3 region has the DNA TGTGCCAGTAGTATAGGATCCCTTGGGGAGCAGTTCTTC. This translates into CASSIGSLGEQFF.

The gene calls are TRBV2 and TRBJ2-7; 9 bases line up with TRBD1. V shed 7 bases and J 6 bases; nucleotides not matched to a gene: 7. Germline V gene lookup returns CDR1 SNHLY and CDR2 FYNNEI. CDR3 length: 13 residues. In DNA form, the CDR3 reads TGTGCCAGCAATCCAGGGACAGGGAGCGAGCAGTACTTC. Translation: CASNPGTGSEQYF.

The chain links TRBV6-1 to TRBJ2-2, with a weak D call TRBD2 (5 bases). In germline, CDR1 is MNHNS, CDR2 SASEGT. The CDR3 is made up of 14 amino acids. Deletions cut 4 bases from V and 7 bases from J, with 13 bases between. DNA for the CDR3: TGTGCCAGCAGTGGGAGGCAGGCTGGCGGGGAGCTGTTTTTT. Translation: CASSGRQAGGELFF.